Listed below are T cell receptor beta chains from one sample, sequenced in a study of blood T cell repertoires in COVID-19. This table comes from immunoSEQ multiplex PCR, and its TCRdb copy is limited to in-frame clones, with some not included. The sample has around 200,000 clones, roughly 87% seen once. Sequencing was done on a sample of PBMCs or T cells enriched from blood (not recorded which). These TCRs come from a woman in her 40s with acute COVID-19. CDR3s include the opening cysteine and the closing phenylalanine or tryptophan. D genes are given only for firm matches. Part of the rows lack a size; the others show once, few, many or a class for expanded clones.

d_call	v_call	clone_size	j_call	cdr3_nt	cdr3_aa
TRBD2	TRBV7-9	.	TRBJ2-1	TGTGCCAGCGGGGACTATTCCGGGGCTAGCTACAATGAGCAGTTCTTC	CASGDYSGASYNEQFF
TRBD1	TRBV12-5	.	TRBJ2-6	TGTGCTAGTGGTTTGGCAAGAGGAGGACAGGGGAACTCCGGGGCCAACGTCCTGACTTTC	CASGLARGGQGNSGANVLTF
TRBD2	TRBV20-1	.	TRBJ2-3	TGCAGTGCTAGTGGGACAGGACTAGCGGGAGTCGGTTTGGATACGCAGTATTTT	CSASGTGLAGVGLDTQYF
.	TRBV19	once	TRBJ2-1	TGTGCCAGTAGTTGGGGTCAGGGCGGTGAGCAGTTCTTC	CASSWGQGGEQFF
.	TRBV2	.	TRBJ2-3	TGTGCCAGCAGCGGAACCGGGACAAAGCGCACAGATACGCAGTATTTT	CASSGTGTKRTDTQYF
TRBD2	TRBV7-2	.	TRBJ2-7	TGTGCCAGCACGACTAGCGGGGCTTACTCCTACGAGCAGTACTTC	CASTTSGAYSYEQYF
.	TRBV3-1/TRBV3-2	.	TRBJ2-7	TGTGCCAGCAGCCGAGGTGTCGAGCAGTACTTC	CASSRGVEQYF
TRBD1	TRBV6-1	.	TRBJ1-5	TGTGCCAGCAGTGAGACAGGGTATCAGCCCCAGCATTTT	CASSETGYQPQHF
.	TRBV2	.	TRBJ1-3	TGTGCCAGCAAGGATCGGACAGCGGGAAACACCATATATTTT	CASKDRTAGNTIYF
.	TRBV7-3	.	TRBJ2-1	TGTGCCAGCAGCTTACGAGGGGAGGTGACCTACAATGAGCAGTTCTTC	CASSLRGEVTYNEQFF
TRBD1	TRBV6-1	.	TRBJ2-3	TGTGCCAGCAGTGAAATTCAAGGGGGCCCAGGGGGTACGCAGTATTTT	CASSEIQGGPGGTQYF
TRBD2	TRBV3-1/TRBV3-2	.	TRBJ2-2	TGTGCCAGCAGCCAAGGACTAGCCCTCACCGGGGAGCTGTTTTTT	CASSQGLALTGELFF
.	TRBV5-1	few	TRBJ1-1	TGCGCCAGCAGCTTGGTGTTAGGGGAAAGGGCTGAAGCTTTCTTT	CASSLVLGERAEAFF
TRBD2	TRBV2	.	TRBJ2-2	TGTGCCAGCAGTGAAGCGCGCTGGGCTAGCGGGGGGAGGACCGGGGAGCTGTTTTTT	CASSEARWASGGRTGELFF
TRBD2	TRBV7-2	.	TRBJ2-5	TGTGCCAGCAAAGGCGGGAGGGCTGTGGTGACCCAGTACTTC	CASKGGRAVVTQYF
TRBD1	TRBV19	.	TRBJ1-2	TGTGCCAGTAACAAATCTGGACAGGGCGGCTATGGCTACACCTTC	CASNKSGQGGYGYTF
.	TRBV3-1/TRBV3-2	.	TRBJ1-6	TGTGCCAGCAGCCTCAGGCCTATTAGTGGCTCCTATAATTCACCCCTCCACTTT	CASSLRPISGSYNSPLHF
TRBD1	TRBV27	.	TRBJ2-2	TGTGCCAGCATTCGAGATTCGGACAGGCTGAACACCGGGGAGCTGTTTTTT	CASIRDSDRLNTGELFF
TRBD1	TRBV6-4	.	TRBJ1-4	TGTGCCAGCGGGACAGGGACCTATAATGAAAAACTGTTTTTT	CASGTGTYNEKLFF
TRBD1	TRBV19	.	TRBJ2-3	TGTGCCAGTAGTATGTCCGAACAGGGGGCGCGGCAGTATTTT	CASSMSEQGARQYF
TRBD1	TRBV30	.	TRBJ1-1	TGTGCCTGGGACGGGACAGGGTCTGGAAACACTGAAGCTTTCTTT	CAWDGTGSGNTEAFF
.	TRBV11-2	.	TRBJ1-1	TGTGCCAGCAGCTTAGCGGAGACCTCGAACACTGAAGCTTTCTTT	CASSLAETSNTEAFF
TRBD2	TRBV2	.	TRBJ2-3	TGTGCCAGCAGGGGACTAGAGGGAGATACGCAGTATTTT	CASRGLEGDTQYF
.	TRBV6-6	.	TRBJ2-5	TGTGCCAGCAGTTACGGGGGGACAGTGTACCAAGAGACCCAGTACTTC	CASSYGGTVYQETQYF
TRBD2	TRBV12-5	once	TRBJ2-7	TGTGCTAGTGGTTTGAGAGGCGGGGGGAGGAACGAGCAGTACTTC	CASGLRGGGRNEQYF
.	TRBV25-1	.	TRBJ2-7	TGTGCCAGCAGCCGGCTCCTAGACCCGGGAGCCTACGAGCAGTACTTC	CASSRLLDPGAYEQYF
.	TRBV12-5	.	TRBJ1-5	TGTGCTAGTGGTTTGGGCCAGGGTTATCAGCCCCAGCATTTT	CASGLGQGYQPQHF
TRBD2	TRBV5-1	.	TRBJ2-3	TGCGCCAGCAGCCAAAATGTTCTAGCGGGAAGCACAGATACGCAGTATTTT	CASSQNVLAGSTDTQYF
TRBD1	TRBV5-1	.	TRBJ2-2	TGCGCCAGCAGCTTGGCCCAGGGGGCGAACACCGGGGAGCTGTTTTTT	CASSLAQGANTGELFF
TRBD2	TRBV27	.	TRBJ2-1	TGTGCCAGCAGTCTAGGACTAGCCGATGAGCAGTTCTTC	CASSLGLADEQFF
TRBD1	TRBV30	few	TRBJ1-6	TGTGCCTGGAGTGTAAACAGGGGGATGAATAATTCACCCCTCCACTTT	CAWSVNRGMNNSPLHF
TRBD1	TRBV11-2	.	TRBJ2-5	TGTGCCAGCAGACCGGGACAGGGCGTAAGAGAGACCCAGTACTTC	CASRPGQGVRETQYF
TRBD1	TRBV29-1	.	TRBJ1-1	TGCAGCGGGGGGACAGTTATGAACACTGAAGCTTTCTTT	CSGGTVMNTEAFF
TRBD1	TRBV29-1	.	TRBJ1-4	TGCAGCGGGACAGGGGAAGCAAATGAAAAACTGTTTTTT	CSGTGEANEKLFF
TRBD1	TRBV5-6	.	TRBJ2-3	TGTGCCAGCAGCAGACAGGGGCCAGATACGCAGTATTTT	CASSRQGPDTQYF
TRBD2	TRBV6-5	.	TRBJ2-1	TGTGCCAGCAGGGGACTAGCGGGAGTCAATGAGCAGTTCTTC	CASRGLAGVNEQFF
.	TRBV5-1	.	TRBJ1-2	TGCGCCAGCAGCTATAGGGGTGGCTACACCTTC	CASSYRGGYTF
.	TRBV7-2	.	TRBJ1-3	TGTGCCAGCAGCCCCCTGTCTCTCGGAAACACCATATATTTT	CASSPLSLGNTIYF
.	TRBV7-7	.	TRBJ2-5	TGTGCCAGCAGCTTAGTACCAGAAGAGACCCAGTACTTC	CASSLVPEETQYF
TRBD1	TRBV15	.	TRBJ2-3	TGTGCCACCAGCAGACCGGGACAGGGAGACACAGATACGCAGTATTTT	CATSRPGQGDTDTQYF
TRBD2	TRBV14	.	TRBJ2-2	TGTGCCAGCAGCCTCTTAGCGGGAGGGGCCGGGGAGCTGTTTTTT	CASSLLAGGAGELFF
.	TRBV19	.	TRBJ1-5	TGTGCCAGTAGTATGAGGGACACCAATCAGCCCCAGCATTTT	CASSMRDTNQPQHF
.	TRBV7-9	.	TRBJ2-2	TGTGCCAGCAGCCCACGGACCGGGGAGCTGTTTTTT	CASSPRTGELFF
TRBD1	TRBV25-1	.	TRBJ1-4	TGTGCCAGCAGTGAGCACAGGGGGCGTCATGAAAAACTGTTTTTT	CASSEHRGRHEKLFF
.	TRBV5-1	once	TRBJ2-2	TGCGCCAGCAGCTTAGGAAGGGGAATTTCGAACACCGGGGAGCTGTTTTTT	CASSLGRGISNTGELFF
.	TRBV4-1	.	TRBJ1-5	TGCGCCAGCAGCCAAGGGCCCGGGGAAAATCAGCCCCAGCATTTT	CASSQGPGENQPQHF
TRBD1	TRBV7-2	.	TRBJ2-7	TGTGCCAGCAGCTCATACAGGGGTGTTAACGAGCAGTACTTC	CASSSYRGVNEQYF
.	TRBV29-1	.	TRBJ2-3	TGCAGCGTAGAAGAGCTCCGACTACAAGATACGCAGTATTTT	CSVEELRLQDTQYF
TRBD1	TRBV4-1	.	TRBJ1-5	TGCGCCAGCAGCCAAGAAGGGACAGGGGACAATCAGCCCCAGCATTTT	CASSQEGTGDNQPQHF
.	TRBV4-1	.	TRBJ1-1	TGCGCCAGCAGCCAAGAAACAGGGAATACCACTGAAGCTTTCTTT	CASSQETGNTTEAFF
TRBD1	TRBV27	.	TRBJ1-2	TGTGCCAGCAGTCGGACAGGGTATAACTATGGCTACACCTTC	CASSRTGYNYGYTF
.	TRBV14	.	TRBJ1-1	TGTGCCAGCAGCCCACGCGGGTTTCTGAACACTGAAGCTTTCTTT	CASSPRGFLNTEAFF
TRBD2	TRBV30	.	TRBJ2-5	TGTGCCTGGAGTGTACCCCCGGGCGGGAGGGCCGGGGAGACCCAGTACTTC	CAWSVPPGGRAGETQYF
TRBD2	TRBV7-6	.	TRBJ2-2	TGTGCCAGCAGCGGACTACTAGCGGGGGGGCCTACCGGGGAGCTGTTTTTT	CASSGLLAGGPTGELFF
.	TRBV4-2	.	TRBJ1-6	TGTGCCAGCAGCCAAGACAGGGGAGATAATTCACCCCTCCACTTT	CASSQDRGDNSPLHF
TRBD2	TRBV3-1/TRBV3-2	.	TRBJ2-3	TGTGCCAGCAGCCACCCAGAGGGGCGGGGGGCGGCCGCAGATACGCAGTATTTT	CASSHPEGRGAAADTQYF
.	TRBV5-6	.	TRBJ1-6	TGTGCCAGCAGCTTCGGACAGAGCTCCTATAATTCACCCCTCCACTTT	CASSFGQSSYNSPLHF
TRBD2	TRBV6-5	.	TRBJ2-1	TGTGCCAGCAGCTCCACTAGCGGGGGGGCCAATGAGCAGTTCTTC	CASSSTSGGANEQFF